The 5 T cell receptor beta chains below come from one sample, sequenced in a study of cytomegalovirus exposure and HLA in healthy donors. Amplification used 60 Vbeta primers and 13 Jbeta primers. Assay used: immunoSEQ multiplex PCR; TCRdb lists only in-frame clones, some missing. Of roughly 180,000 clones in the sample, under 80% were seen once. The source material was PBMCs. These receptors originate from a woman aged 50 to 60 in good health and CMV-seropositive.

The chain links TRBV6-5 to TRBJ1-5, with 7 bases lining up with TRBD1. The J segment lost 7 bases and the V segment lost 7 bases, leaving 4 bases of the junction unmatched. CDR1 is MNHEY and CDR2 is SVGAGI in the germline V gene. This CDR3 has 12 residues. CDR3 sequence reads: CASKGAGQPQHF. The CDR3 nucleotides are TGTGCCAGCAAGGGGGCCGGACAGCCCCAGCATTTT.

The CDR3 DNA reads TGTGCCAGCAGCGACGGACTAGCGGGGGGGGTCGAGACCCAGTACTTC. Its translation is CASSDGLAGGVETQYF. V is TRBV7-3 and J is TRBJ2-5, with 15 bases fitting TRBD2. J was trimmed by 5 bases and V by 5 bases; bases with no gene match: 6. Germline V CDR1 and CDR2: SGHTA, FQGTGA. The CDR3 loop spans 16 amino acids.

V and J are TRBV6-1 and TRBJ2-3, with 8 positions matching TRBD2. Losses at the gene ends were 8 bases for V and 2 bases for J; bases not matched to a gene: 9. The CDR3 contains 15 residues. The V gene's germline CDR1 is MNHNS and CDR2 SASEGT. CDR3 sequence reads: CASLPAGGYTDTQYF. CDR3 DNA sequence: TGTGCCAGCCTCCCGGCGGGGGGATACACAGATACGCAGTATTTT.

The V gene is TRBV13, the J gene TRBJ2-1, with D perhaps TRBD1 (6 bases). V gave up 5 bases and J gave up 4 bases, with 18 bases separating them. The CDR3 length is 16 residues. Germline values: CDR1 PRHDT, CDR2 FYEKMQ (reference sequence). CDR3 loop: CASSTSQGRSYNEQFF. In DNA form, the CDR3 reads TGTGCCAGCAGCACGTCACAGGGAAGATCATACAATGAGCAGTTCTTC.

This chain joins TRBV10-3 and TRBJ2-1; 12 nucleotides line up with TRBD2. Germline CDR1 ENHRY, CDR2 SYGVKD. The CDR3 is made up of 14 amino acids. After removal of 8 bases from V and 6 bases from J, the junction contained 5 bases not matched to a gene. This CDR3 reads CAIRLAGVGNEQFF. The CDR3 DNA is TGTGCCATCCGACTAGCGGGGGTCGGCAATGAGCAGTTCTTC.